The 16 T cell receptor beta chains listed next were all sequenced from one sample in a study of T-cell memory formation after mild COVID-19. TCRdb re-analysed the 5' RACE reads in MiXCR, keeping a single row per CDR3 protein. The sample records fewer than 350,000 distinct CDR3 sequences, more than 15% being singletons. Input material: PBMCs or a T cell subset sorted from them (not recorded which). The source of these receptors is a man aged 18 to 35 who had mild COVID-19 (a few samples of this study predate the infection). Cell type and time point are not known.

The chain links TRBV7-2 to TRBJ2-3; TRBD2 matches 13 bases. V lost 5 bases and J lost 2; bases outside the gene matches: 4. The CDR3 has 16 residues. CDR1 is SGHTA and CDR2 is FQGNSA in the germline V gene. DNA of the CDR3: TGTGCCAGCAGCCGGGGACTAGCGGGGTACACAGATACGCAGTATTTT. Translation gives CASSRGLAGYTDTQYF.

CDR3 bases: TGTGCCAGCAGTTACTCAGCAGGGGGAATAGATACGCAGTATTTT. Protein sequence: CASSYSAGGIDTQYF. The genes are TRBV6-5 and TRBJ2-3; 7 bases map to TRBD1. This CDR3 comprises 15 residues. Germline loops: CDR1 MNHEY, CDR2 SVGAGI. Unmatched junction bases numbered 5, after V lost 0 bases and J lost 5 bases.

This clonotype was seen a handful of times. The chain recombines TRBV5-4 with TRBJ2-5; a weak D match, TRBD2 (6 bases). V gave up 2 bases and J gave up 1 base, with 12 bases separating them. The CDR3 runs 15 residues. From germline, CDR1 is SGHNT and CDR2 YYREEE (reference sequence). CDR3 nucleotides: TGTGCCAGCAGCTTTACCGCGGGGAGCCAAGAGACCCAGTACTTC. Amino acid sequence: CASSFTAGSQETQYF.

The V and J genes are TRBV7-2 and TRBJ2-3; the match to TRBD2 covers 8 bases. This CDR3 has 15 residues. Germline CDR1 SGHTA, CDR2 FQGNSA. Losses at the gene ends were 5 bases for V and 4 bases for J; bases not matched to a gene: 8. This CDR3 is CASSPVSGGADTQYF. The CDR3 DNA is TGTGCCAGCAGCCCAGTAAGCGGGGGCGCAGATACGCAGTATTTT.

This clonotype has only a few counts. J is TRBJ2-1 and V is TRBV12-3 or TRBV12-4, with TRBD1 identical over 9 bases. This CDR3 is 17 amino acids long. V lost 1 base and J lost 5; bases outside the gene matches: 9. The CDR3 here is CASSLGSLGQGNNEQFF. Here the CDR3 DNA reads TGTGCCAGCAGTTTAGGGTCGTTGGGACAGGGAAACAATGAGCAGTTCTTC.

This chain connects TRBV7-3 to TRBJ1-1; maybe TRBD1 (6 bases). V was shortened by 5 bases and J by 4 bases, with 20 bases between the two germline ends. Germline V gives CDR1 SGHTA, CDR2 FQGTGA. The CDR3 consists of 16 residues. CDR3 nucleotides: TGTGCCAGCAGCCCGGCGGGGGCTCCAGCCGGCACTGAAGCTTTCTTT. Residues: CASSPAGAPAGTEAFF.

The chain is built from TRBV7-2 and TRBJ2-3; D unresolved. The CDR3 covers 15 residues. Germline-derived CDR1 and CDR2 are SGHTA and FQGNSA. The germline V and J ends were trimmed by 1 base and 7 bases, with 15 bases remaining between them. DNA of the CDR3: TGTGCCAGCAGCTTAGAGATGGGGATGGGGAATACGCAGTATTTT. It is translated as CASSLEMGMGNTQYF.

This clonotype was picked up many times. The chain carries TRBV10-1 and TRBJ2-1; 15 bases agree with TRBD2. Germline-derived CDR1 and CDR2 are WNHNN and SYGVQD (reference sequence). The CDR3 has 19 residues. V was pared by 6 bases and J by 3 bases, with 12 bases of the junction left unmatched. CDR3 sequence: CASSPGLAGGPVDYNEQFF. In nucleotides, the CDR3 is TGCGCCAGCAGCCCCGGACTAGCGGGGGGGCCGGTGGACTACAATGAGCAGTTCTTC.

This rearrangement joins TRBV28 to TRBJ1-4; 7 nucleotides align to TRBD1. CDR1 and CDR2 from the germline V gene are MDHEN and SYDVKM. The V and J ends lost 6 bases and 8 bases, in that order; junction bases with no gene match: 9. The CDR3 extends over 14 amino acids. This CDR3 is CASSGTGVREKLFF. The CDR3 coding sequence is TGTGCCAGCAGCGGAACAGGGGTAAGGGAAAAACTGTTTTTT. Full variable domain (rest looked up from reference TRBV28 and TRBJ1-4): DVKVTQSSRYLVKRTGEKVFLECVQDMDHENMFWYRQDPGLGLRLIYFSYDVKMKEKGDIPEGYSVSREKKERFSLILESASTNQTSMYLCASSGTGVREKLFFGSGTQLSVL.

This clonotype was seen a handful of times. The chain uses TRBV4-3 and TRBJ1-1; no definite D call. Trimming left V 0 bases short and J 0 bases short, with 5 bases between. The CDR3 length is 14 residues. Germline loops: CDR1 LGHNA, CDR2 YSLEER. Written as DNA, the CDR3 is TGCGCCAGCAGCCAAGACATGGTGAACACTGAAGCTTTCTTT. Translated, it gives CASSQDMVNTEAFF.

This chain connects TRBV11-2 to TRBJ2-3, with D tentatively TRBD1 (6 bases). Trimming removed 6 bases from V and 3 bases from J, with 10 bases in between. CDR3 length: 13 amino acids. Germline V lookup: CDR1 SGHAT, CDR2 FQNNGV. CDR3 in DNA: TGTGCCAGCAGGACAACAGGGACAGATACGCAGTATTTT. Amino acid sequence: CASRTTGTDTQYF. Drawing the rest from reference TRBV11-2 and TRBJ2-3, the complete variable domain is EAGVAQSPRYKIIEKRQSVAFWCNPISGHATLYWYQQILGQGPKLLIQFQNNGVVDDSQLPKDRFSAERLKGVDSTLKIQPAKLEDSAVYLCASRTTGTDTQYFGPGTRLTVL.

This clonotype was detected only a few times. The chain uses TRBV20-1 and TRBJ1-5; 8 nucleotides align to TRBD1. Trimming at V came to 2 bases and at J to 1 base, leaving 4 bases not matched to a gene. This CDR3 has 15 amino acids. CDR1 is DFQATT, CDR2 SNEGSKA, per germline (reference sequence). CDR3 coding DNA: TGCAGTGCTAGAACGACAGGGGACAGCAATCAGCCCCAGCATTTT. Its translation: CSARTTGDSNQPQHF.

This chain joins TRBV19 and TRBJ2-2; 7 bases line up with TRBD1. V lost 4 bases, J lost 6 bases, and 8 bases stayed unmatched. The CDR3 consists of 15 residues. Germline CDR1 and CDR2: LNHDA and SQIVND (reference sequence). The CDR3 spells CASSTRQGRAGELFF. The CDR3 nucleotides read TGTGCCAGTAGTACCCGACAGGGAAGGGCCGGGGAGCTGTTTTTT.

This clonotype has only one observation. One end of the junction is discordant with germline, which a read error may explain. This chain connects TRBV10-3 to TRBJ2-5; no reliable D call. Germline values: CDR1 ENHRY, CDR2 SYGVKD. The CDR3 sequence is 14 residues long. CDR3 DNA: TGTGCCTTCAGTGAGTCCGCGGTAGTGGAGACCCAGTACTTC. Amino acid sequence: CAFSESAVVETQYF.

This clonotype was seen a handful of times. This chain connects TRBV3-1 to TRBJ1-4, with D tentatively TRBD1 (5 bases). CDR1 is LGHDT and CDR2 is YNNKEL in the germline V gene (reference sequence). CDR3 size: 15 residues. Trimming stripped 4 bases from V and 7 bases from J, with 16 bases between. The CDR3 protein is CASSPMGQGGEKLFF. DNA of the CDR3: TGTGCCAGCAGCCCCATGGGGCAGGGTGGTGAAAAACTGTTTTTT.

This clonotype has a handful of counts. The rearrangement links TRBV6-2 or TRBV6-3 to TRBJ1-2, with unresolved D. The CDR3 runs to 13 residues. The germline V gene encodes CDR1 MNHEY and CDR2 SVGEGT. V lost 2 bases to trimming and J lost 3 bases, with 7 bases between them. The CDR3 region has the DNA TGTGCCAGCAGTTACGGGCCATACTATGGCTACACCTTC. This translates into CASSYGPYYGYTF.